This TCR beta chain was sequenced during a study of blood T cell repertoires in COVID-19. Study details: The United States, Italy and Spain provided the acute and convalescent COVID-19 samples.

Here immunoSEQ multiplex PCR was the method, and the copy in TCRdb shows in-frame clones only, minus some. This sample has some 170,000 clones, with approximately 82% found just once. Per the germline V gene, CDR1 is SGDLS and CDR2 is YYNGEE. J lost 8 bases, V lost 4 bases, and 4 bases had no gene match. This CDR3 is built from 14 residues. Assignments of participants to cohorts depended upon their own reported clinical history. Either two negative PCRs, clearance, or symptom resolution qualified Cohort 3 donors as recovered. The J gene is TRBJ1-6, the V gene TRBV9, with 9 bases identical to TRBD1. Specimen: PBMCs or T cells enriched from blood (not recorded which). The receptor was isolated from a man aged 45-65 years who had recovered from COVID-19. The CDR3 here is CASSSGTGYSPLHF. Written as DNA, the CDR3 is TGTGCCAGCAGCTCCGGGACAGGGTATTCACCCCTCCACTTT.